This T cell receptor (beta chain) derives from a study of blood T cell repertoires in COVID-19. Study details: The study drew acute and convalescent COVID-19 samples from the United States, Italy and Spain. T cells, B-cell-depleted T cells, or PBMCs provided the cDNA or gDNA that served as material.

In the authors' methods: Reference gene primer amplification gave nucleated cell count estimates. The protocol was immunoSEQ multiplex PCR, while the TCRdb copy is restricted to in-frame clones and leaves out a portion. V and J calls and clone size follow that table, whereas D and trimming were derived from the DNA. The sample yields approximately 100,000 clones, about 87% seen once. Looked up from germline, CDR1 is LGHDT and CDR2 is YNNKEL (reference sequence). V was clipped by 0 bases and J by 3 bases, with 8 bases between them. The CDR3 length is 14 residues. Sequencing was done on a sample of peripheral blood. The chain uses TRBV3-1 (or the pseudogene TRBV3-2) and TRBJ2-5; possibly TRBD2 for D (6 bases). The receptor was derived from a human donor in a cohort sampled during active COVID-19. Here the CDR3 reads CASSQDEREETQYF. The CDR3 DNA reads TGTGCCAGCAGCCAAGATGAGCGGGAAGAGACCCAGTACTTC.